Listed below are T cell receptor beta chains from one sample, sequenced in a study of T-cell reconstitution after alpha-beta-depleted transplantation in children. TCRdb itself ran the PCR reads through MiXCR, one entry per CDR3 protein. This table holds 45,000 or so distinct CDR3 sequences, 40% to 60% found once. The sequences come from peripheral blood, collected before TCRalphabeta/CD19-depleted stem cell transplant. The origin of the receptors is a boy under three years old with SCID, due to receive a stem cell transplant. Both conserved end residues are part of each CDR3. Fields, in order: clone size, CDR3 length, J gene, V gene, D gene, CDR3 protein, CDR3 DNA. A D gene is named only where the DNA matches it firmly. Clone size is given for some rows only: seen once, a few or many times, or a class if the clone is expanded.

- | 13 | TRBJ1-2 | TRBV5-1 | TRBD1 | CASSLGQGTGYTF | TGCGCCAGCAGCCTCGGACAGGGTACTGGCTACACCTTC
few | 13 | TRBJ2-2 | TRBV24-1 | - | CGASDLRSGELFF | TGTGGGGCCAGTGATTTAAGGAGCGGGGAGCTGTTTTTT
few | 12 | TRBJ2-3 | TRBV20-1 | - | CSALYSSDTQYF | TGCAGTGCTCTCTACTCGTCGGATACGCAGTATTTT
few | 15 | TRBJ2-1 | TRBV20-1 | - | CSASDSQSSYNEQFF | TGTAGTGCTTCGGACAGCCAAAGCTCCTACAATGAGCAGTTCTTC
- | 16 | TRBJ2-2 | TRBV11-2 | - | CASSLDWGVYTGELFF | TGTGCCAGCAGCTTAGACTGGGGTGTGTACACCGGGGAGCTGTTTTTT
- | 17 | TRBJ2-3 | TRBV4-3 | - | CASSQAGAGINTDTQYF | TGCGCCAGCAGCCAAGCGGGGGCCGGGATCAACACAGATACGCAGTATTTT
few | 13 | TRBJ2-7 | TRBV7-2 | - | CASSLELAYEQYF | TGTGCCAGCAGCTTAGAACTAGCCTACGAGCAGTACTTC
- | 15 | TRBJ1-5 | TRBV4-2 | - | CASSQSVQGLQPQHF | TGTGCCAGCAGCCAGTCTGTCCAGGGGTTACAGCCCCAGCATTTT
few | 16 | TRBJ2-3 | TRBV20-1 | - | CSARAPGGRETDTQYF | TGCAGTGCTAGAGCCCCCGGGGGGCGGGAGACAGATACGCAGTATTTT
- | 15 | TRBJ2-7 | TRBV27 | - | CASSFIGTQDNEQYF | TGTGCCAGCAGTTTTATCGGGACGCAGGATAACGAGCAGTACTTC
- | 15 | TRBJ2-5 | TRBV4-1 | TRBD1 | CASSQDQGQGETQYF | TGCGCCAGCAGCCAAGATCAGGGACAGGGAGAGACCCAGTACTTC
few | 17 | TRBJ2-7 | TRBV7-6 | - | CASSLELPGSRSYEQYF | TGTGCCAGCAGCTTAGAGTTACCGGGGAGTCGCTCCTACGAGCAGTACTTC
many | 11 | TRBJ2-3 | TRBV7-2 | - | CASSSTDTQYF | TGTGCCAGCAGCTCCACAGATACGCAGTATTTT
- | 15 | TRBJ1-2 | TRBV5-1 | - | CASRTSPTVNYGYTF | TGCGCCAGCAGAACCTCGCCGACAGTTAACTATGGCTACACCTTC
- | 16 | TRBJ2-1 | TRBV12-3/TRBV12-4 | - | CASSPPEQGPYNEQFF | TGTGCCAGCAGTCCTCCAGAGCAGGGGCCTTACAATGAGCAGTTCTTC
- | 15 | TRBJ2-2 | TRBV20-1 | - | CSASGSQRYTGELFF | TGCAGTGCTAGTGGATCTCAGAGGTACACCGGGGAGCTGTTTTTT
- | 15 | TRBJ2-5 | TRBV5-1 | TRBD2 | CASSLGTSGQETQYF | TGCGCCAGCAGCTTGGGGACTAGCGGGCAAGAGACCCAGTACTTC
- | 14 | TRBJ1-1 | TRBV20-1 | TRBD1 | CSAKGQGEVTEAFF | TGCAGTGCTAAGGGACAGGGAGAAGTCACTGAAGCTTTCTTT
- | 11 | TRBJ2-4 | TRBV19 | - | CASSINGRYTF | TGTGCCAGTAGTATTAACGGTCGGTATACCTTC
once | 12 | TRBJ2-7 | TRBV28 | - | CATDRSGYEQYF | TGTGCCACAGACAGGAGCGGCTACGAGCAGTACTTC
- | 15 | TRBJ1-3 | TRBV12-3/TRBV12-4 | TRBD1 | CASSPDRASGNTIYF | TGTGCCAGCAGCCCAGACAGGGCCTCTGGAAACACCATATATTTT
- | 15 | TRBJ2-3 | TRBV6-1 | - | CASKESSSVTDTQYF | TGTGCCAGCAAGGAAAGCTCGAGCGTCACAGATACGCAGTATTTT